This T cell receptor beta chain was sequenced in a study of CD4 and CD8 cells across lung adenocarcinoma regions. Germline V lookup: CDR1 MNHEY, CDR2 SVGAGI. The CDR3 runs 15 residues. Samples came from patients with localized non-small cell lung adenocarcinoma. TCRdb re-analysed the PCR reads in MiXCR, keeping a single row per CDR3 protein. The sample carries some 18,000 distinct CDR3 sequences, around 50% recorded once. With respect to this clonotype: At one boundary the junction diverges from the germline segment, which might be a read error.

V usage is TRBV6-5 and J usage is TRBJ2-3; possibly TRBD1 or TRBD2 for D (5 bases each). The clonotype comes from a male donor with lung adenocarcinoma. The CD4 and CD8 labels of this study may be unreliable. The material sequenced was CD8+ T cells from the margin of a lung tumor. The CDR3 is CASIPERGRRDMQYF. The CDR3 bases are TGTGCCAGCATTCCCGAGAGGGGCAGGAGAGACATGCAGTATTTC.